The sequence of this TCR beta chain was determined in a study of T cells in narcolepsy. Study overall: Donors had narcolepsy type 1 or type 2, or were healthy controls.

Some clones are missing from TCRdb's copy, which holds only in-frame ones; the method was immunoSEQ multiplex PCR. The sample lists around 32,000 clones; 70% to 80% were seen once. Trimming removed 4 bases from V and 4 bases from J; junction bases left unmatched: 8. CDR3 length: 18 amino acids. Of note for this clone: Antigen specificity is unknown.

Study-level points and caveats: HCRT-specific and TRIB2-specific autoreactive clonotypes appeared among same-patient CSF and blood CD4+ clonotypes.

This clonotype was sampled from a human donor with narcolepsy. Specimen: CD45RA- memory CD4+ T cells from PBMCs. V and J are TRBV6-7 and TRBJ2-3; 16 bases match TRBD2. TRBV6-7 is known as an ORF, though its function is uncertain. The chain's CDR3 is CASSSGLAGGPLADTQYF. The CDR3 DNA follows: TGTGCCAGCAGTTCGGGACTAGCGGGAGGGCCTCTGGCAGATACGCAGTATTTT.